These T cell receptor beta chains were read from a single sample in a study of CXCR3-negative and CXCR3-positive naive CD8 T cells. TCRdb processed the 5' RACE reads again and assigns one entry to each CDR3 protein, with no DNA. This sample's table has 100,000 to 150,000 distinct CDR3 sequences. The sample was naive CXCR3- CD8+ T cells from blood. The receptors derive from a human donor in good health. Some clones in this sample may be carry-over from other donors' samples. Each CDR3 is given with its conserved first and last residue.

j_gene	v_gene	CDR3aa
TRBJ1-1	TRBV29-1	CSVEGTGEFTAFF
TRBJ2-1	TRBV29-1	CSVEWARSPYNEQFF
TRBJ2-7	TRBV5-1	CASSLAEVLAYEQYF
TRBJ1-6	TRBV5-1	CASSFTGSYNSPLHF
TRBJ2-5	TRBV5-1	CASSLATGGKETQYF
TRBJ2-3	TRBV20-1	CSATFPSVWADTQYF
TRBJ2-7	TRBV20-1	CSATPSRVSYEQYF
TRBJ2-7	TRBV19	CASSLGQGKSEQYF
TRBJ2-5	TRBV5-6	CASSLVPVMLAETQYF
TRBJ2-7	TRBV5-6	CASSPPLNSYEQYF
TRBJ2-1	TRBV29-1	CSVELRSGGAWYNEQFF
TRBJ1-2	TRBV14	CASSQPPDYGYTF
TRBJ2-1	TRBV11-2	CASSLIQSSYNEQFF
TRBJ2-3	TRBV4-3	CASSQDTFTDTQYF
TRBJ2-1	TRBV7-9	CASSSGRYNEQFF
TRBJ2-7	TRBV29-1	CSVERLGSHEQYF
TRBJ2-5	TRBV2	CASSEGRGREETQYF
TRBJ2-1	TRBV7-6	CASSEPSLAGGPNEQFF
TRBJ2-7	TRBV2	CATHTTGTSASYEQYF
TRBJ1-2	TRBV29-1	CSVISPQGWGYTF
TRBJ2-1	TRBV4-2	CASSHLRNYNEQFF
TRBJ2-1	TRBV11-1	CASSMASGSFTEQFF
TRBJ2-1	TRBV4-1	CASSQQLAGYNEQFF
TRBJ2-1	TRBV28	CASSYPEAGGDYNEQFF
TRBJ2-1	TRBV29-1	CSVEENSFNEQFF
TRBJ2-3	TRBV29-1	CGVHWGLPTDTQYF
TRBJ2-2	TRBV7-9	CASSLHLGNTGELFF
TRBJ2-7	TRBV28	CASSGDSAYEQYF
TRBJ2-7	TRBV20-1	CSANEPWTGGYEQYF
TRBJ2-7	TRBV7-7	CASSLSAGDDEQYF
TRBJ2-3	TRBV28	CASRHGASTDTQYF
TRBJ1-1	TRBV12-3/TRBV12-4	CASSPTGTATEAFF
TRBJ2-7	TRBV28	CAISRGGEQYF
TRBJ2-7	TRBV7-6	CASSLGPASGLSYEQYF
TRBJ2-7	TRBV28	CASSFGGSLHEQYF
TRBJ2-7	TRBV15	CATSREGGPPHEQYF
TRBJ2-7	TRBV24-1	CATSPGREPPYEQYF
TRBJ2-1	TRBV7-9	CASARTGQGNEQFF
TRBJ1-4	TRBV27	CASSLGQGREKLFF
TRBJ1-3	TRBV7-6	CASSLEGRGTDTIYF